These 15 T cell receptor beta chains came from one sample sequenced in a study of regulatory T cells in long-lasting Graves disease. Assembly of TCR beta libraries relied on iRepertoire HTBI primers together with Arm-PCR of CDR3 regions. From the multiplex PCR reads, TCRdb called clonotypes with MiXCR, one entry per CDR3 protein. The table has 200,000 to 250,000 distinct CDR3 sequences, around 20% seen once. Regarding time point: newly diagnosed GD, antithyroid drugs for less than 3 months. The TCR library used RNA extracted from PBMCs. These same records also appear under a second study, on T cells in Graves' hyperthyroidism and ophthalmopathy.

The input for sequencing was peripheral blood mononuclear cells (PBMCs), taken at new diagnosis, from a patient treated with antithyroid drugs. The source is a woman aged 25 to 39 with Graves disease.

This clonotype was counted many times. The chain is built from TRBV4-1 and TRBJ1-6, with a tentative D call TRBD1 (5 bases). Germline-derived CDR1 and CDR2 are MGHRA and YSYEKL. Trimming shortened V by 3 bases and J by 11 bases, and 23 bases separated the two germline ends. CDR3 length equals 17 residues. CDR3: CASSQSMTQSSGTPLHF. CDR3 in DNA: TGCGCCAGCAGCCAGTCCATGACCCAATCCTCAGGGACACCCCTCCACTTT.

This clonotype showed up many times. This chain's CDR3 is CASSYTGQGGTFF. The CDR3 region has the DNA TGTGCCAGCAGTTATACGGGACAGGGCGGAACTTTCTTT. The rearrangement joins TRBV6-5 to TRBJ1-1, with 9 bases lining up with TRBD1. V gave up 3 bases and J gave up 12 bases; unmatched junction bases: 8. Germline V gene sequence: CDR1 MNHEY, CDR2 SVGAGI. CDR3 length equals 13 residues.

This clonotype was recorded at least ten times. V gene TRBV9 combines with J gene TRBJ1-4; D remains ambiguous. In germline, CDR1 is SGDLS, CDR2 YYNGEE. This CDR3 spans 15 amino acids. The ends were cut back, 0 bases at V and 4 bases at J, with 10 bases in the middle. The chain's CDR3 is CASSVDRQLNEKLFF. The CDR3 DNA reads TGTGCCAGCAGCGTAGATCGGCAGCTTAATGAAAAACTGTTTTTT.

This clonotype turned up a few times. This may be a read error: a much more frequent sequence differs by one nucleotide. This sequence joins TRBV6-2 or TRBV6-3 and TRBJ1-5; 8 bases match TRBD1. Per the germline V gene, CDR1 is MNHEY and CDR2 is SVGEGT. This CDR3 has 15 amino acids. Unmatched junction bases numbered 8, after V lost 10 bases and J lost 0 bases. The CDR3 here is CANRGGGYSNQPQHF. CDR3 DNA: TGTGCCAACAGGGGGGGGGGCTATAGCAATCAGCCCCAGCATTTT.

This clonotype has a count of ten or more. V is TRBV9 and J is TRBJ2-2; 10 positions match TRBD2. CDR3 length: 19 amino acids. CDR1 and CDR2 (germline): SGDLS, YYNGEE. J gave up 6 bases and V 3 bases, and 17 bases lay outside the gene matches. The CDR3 region is CASSEEGRSGGAGAGELFF. CDR3 in DNA: TGTGCCAGCAGCGAGGAGGGGAGAAGCGGGGGGGCCGGAGCCGGGGAGCTGTTTTTT. The whole variable domain, filled in from reference TRBV9 and TRBJ2-2, reads DSGVTQTPKHLITATGQRVTLRCSPRSGDLSVYWYQQSLDQGLQFLIQYYNGEERAKGNILERFSAQQFPDLHSELNLSSLELGDSALYFCASSEEGRSGGAGAGELFFGEGSRLTVL.

The chain joins TRBV7-9 to TRBJ2-7; D may be TRBD1 (6 bases). CDR3 size: 15 residues. The V gene lost 4 bases and the J gene lost 2 bases, with 15 bases spanning the gap. Germline V gives CDR1 SEHNR, CDR2 FQNEAQ (reference sequence). Written as DNA, the CDR3 is TGTGCCAGCAGCTCCAGGGGTCTTGGGACCTACGAGCAGTACTTC. Its protein is CASSSRGLGTYEQYF.

This clonotype was recorded many times. A much larger clone differs from this one at a single base, so this may be a read error. The rearrangement joins TRBV4-1 to TRBJ1-2; TRBD1 matches 8 bases. The CDR3 sequence is 13 residues long. Trimming removed 0 bases from V and 14 bases from J; junction bases left unmatched: 8. Germline values: CDR1 MGHRA, CDR2 YSYEKL. The CDR3 spells CASSQDPGQGETF. For the CDR3, the DNA is TGCGCCAGCAGCCAAGATCCCGGACAGGGCGAGACCTTC.

With regard to this clonotype: Possible read error: a much larger clone is one base away. The J gene is TRBJ2-7, the V gene TRBV7-9; either TRBD1 or TRBD2 may fit D (5 bases each). Germline V gene sequence: CDR1 SEHNR, CDR2 FQNEAQ (reference sequence). Deletions cut 8 bases from V and 0 bases from J, with 8 bases between. The CDR3 consists of 12 residues. The CDR3 DNA reads TGTGCCAGCGGGGACGGCTCCTACGAGCAGTACTTC. Amino acids: CASGDGSYEQYF.

The CDR3 reads CASSQISEGSSYEQYF. In DNA, the CDR3 is TGCGCCAGCAGCCAAATATCAGAGGGGTCCTCCTACGAGCAGTACTTC. The chain carries TRBV4-1 and TRBJ2-7; D tentatively reads TRBD1 or TRBD2 (5 bases each). The germline V gene has CDR1 MGHRA and CDR2 YSYEKL. The V gene lost 2 bases and the J gene lost 0 bases, with 14 bases spanning the gap. The CDR3 has 16 amino acids.

This clonotype was seen at least ten times. The DNA for the CDR3 is TGCAGTGCTAAAACCGACAGGGGACGAGTGGGCGAGCAGTACTTC. Protein product: CSAKTDRGRVGEQYF. V is TRBV20-1 and J is TRBJ2-7; TRBD1 aligns across 8 bases. The CDR3 has 15 amino acids. Germline V gene sequence: CDR1 DFQATT, CDR2 SNEGSKA (reference sequence). V trimming: 4 bases; J trimming: 6 bases; junction bases outside the gene matches: 14.

This clonotype was recorded a few times. The V gene is TRBV2, the J gene TRBJ2-7; 9 bases agree with TRBD1. After removal of 6 bases from V and 4 bases from J, the junction contained 10 bases not matched to a gene. Germline CDR1 is SNHLY and CDR2 is FYNNEI. CDR3 length: 15 amino acids. The CDR3 spells CASRPGTGRRYEQYF. The CDR3 DNA is TGTGCCAGCAGGCCCGGGACAGGGCGTAGGTACGAGCAGTACTTC.

Ten or more counts support this clonotype. This rearrangement joins TRBV27 to TRBJ1-5, with 9 bases identical to TRBD1. Germline V gives CDR1 MNHEY, CDR2 SMNVEV (reference sequence). The CDR3 loop spans 16 amino acids. The J segment lost 4 bases and the V segment lost 4 bases, leaving 8 bases of the junction unmatched. CDR3 nucleotides: TGTGCCAGCAGTTACGTAGGACAGGGGATAAATCAGCCCCAGCATTTT. Amino acids: CASSYVGQGINQPQHF.

This clonotype was observed at least ten times. The V and J genes are TRBV29-1 and TRBJ1-4; tentative D call: TRBD1 (5 bases). Per germline, CDR1 SQVTM and CDR2 ANQGSEA. V dropped 6 bases and J dropped 7 bases, with 18 bases sitting between them. CDR3 length: 14 amino acids. CDR3 region: CSVEPGLGREKLFF. The CDR3 nucleotides are TGCAGCGTCGAACCGGGACTTGGGCGTGAAAAACTGTTTTTT.

This clonotype came up many times. This chain links TRBV10-1 with TRBJ2-7, with D possibly being TRBD1 (6 bases). Germline loops: CDR1 WNHNN, CDR2 SYGVQD (reference sequence). The CDR3 consists of 14 residues. The V gene lost 5 bases and the J gene lost 2 bases, with 13 bases spanning the gap. The CDR3 here is CASSKHRETYEQYF. In nucleotides, the CDR3 is TGCGCCAGCAGTAAACACAGGGAAACCTACGAGCAGTACTTC.

The rearrangement uses TRBV27 and TRBJ2-1; TRBD2 matches 8 bases. V lost 4 bases, J lost 4 bases, and 6 bases stayed unmatched. Germline V gene data show CDR1 as MNHEY and CDR2 as SMNVEV (reference sequence). CDR3 length: 15 residues. In DNA form, the CDR3 reads TGTGCCAGCAGTTCGGGACTAGTGGGATACAATGAGCAGTTCTTC. Its translation is CASSSGLVGYNEQFF.